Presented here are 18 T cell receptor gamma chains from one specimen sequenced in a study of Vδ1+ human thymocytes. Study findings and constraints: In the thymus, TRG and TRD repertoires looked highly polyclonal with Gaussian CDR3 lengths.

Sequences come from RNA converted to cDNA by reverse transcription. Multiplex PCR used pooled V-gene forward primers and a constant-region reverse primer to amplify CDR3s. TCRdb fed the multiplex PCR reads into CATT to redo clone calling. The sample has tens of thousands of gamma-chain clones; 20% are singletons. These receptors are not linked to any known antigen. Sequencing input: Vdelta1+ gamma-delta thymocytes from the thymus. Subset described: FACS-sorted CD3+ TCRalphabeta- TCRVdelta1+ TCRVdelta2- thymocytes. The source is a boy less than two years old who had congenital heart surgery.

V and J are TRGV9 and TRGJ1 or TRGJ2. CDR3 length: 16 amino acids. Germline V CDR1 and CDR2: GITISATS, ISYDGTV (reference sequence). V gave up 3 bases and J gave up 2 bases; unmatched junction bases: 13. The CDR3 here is CALWEKKGYDYYKKLF. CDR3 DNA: TGTGCCTTGTGGGAGAAAAAGGGGTACGATTATTATAAGAAACTCTTT.

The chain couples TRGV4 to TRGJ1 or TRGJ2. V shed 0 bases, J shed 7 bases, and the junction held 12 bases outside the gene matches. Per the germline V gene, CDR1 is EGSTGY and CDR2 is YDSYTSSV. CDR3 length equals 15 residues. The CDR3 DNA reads TGTGCCACCTGGGATGGGCGGGAGATAGGATATAAGAAACTCTTT. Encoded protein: CATWDGREIGYKKLF.

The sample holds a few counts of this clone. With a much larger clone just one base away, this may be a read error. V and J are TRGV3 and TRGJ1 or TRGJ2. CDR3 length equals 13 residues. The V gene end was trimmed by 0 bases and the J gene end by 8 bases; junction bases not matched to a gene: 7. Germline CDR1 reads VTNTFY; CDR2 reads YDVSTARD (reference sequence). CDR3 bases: TGTGCCACCTGGGACAGGCCGGGGAATAAGAAACTCTTT. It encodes CATWDRPGNKKLF.

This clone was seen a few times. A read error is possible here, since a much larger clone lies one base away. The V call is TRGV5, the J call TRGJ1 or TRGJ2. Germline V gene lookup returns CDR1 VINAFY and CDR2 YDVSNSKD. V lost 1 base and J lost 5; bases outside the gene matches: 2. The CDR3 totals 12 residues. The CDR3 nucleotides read TGTGCCACCTGGGACAGCAATTATAAGAAACTCTTT. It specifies CATWDSNYKKLF.

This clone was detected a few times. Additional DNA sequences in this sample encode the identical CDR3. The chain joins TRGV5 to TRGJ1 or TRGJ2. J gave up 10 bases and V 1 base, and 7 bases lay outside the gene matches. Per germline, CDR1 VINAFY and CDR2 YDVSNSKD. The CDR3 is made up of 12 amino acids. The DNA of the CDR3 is TGTGCCACCTGGGACAGACCTCCCAAGAAACTCTTT. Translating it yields CATWDRPPKKLF.

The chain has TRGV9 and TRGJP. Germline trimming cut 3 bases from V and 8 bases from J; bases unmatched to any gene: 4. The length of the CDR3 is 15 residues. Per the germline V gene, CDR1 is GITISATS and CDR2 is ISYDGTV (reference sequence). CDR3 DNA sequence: TGTGCCTTGTGGGAGATGAAGTTGGGCAAAAAAATCAAGGTATTT. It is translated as CALWEMKLGKKIKVF.

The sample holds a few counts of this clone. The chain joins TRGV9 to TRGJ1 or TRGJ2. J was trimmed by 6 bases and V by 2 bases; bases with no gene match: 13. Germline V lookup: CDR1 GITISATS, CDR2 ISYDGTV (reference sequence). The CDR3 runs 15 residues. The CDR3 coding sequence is TGTGCCTTGTGGGAGGAACCTCATCTTTTTTATAAGAAACTCTTT. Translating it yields CALWEEPHLFYKKLF.

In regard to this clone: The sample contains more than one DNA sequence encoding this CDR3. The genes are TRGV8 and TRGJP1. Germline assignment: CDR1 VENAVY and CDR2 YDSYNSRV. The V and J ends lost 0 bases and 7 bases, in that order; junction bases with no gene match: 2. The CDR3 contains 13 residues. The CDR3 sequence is CATWDRSGWFKIF. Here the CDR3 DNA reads TGTGCCACCTGGGATAGGAGTGGTTGGTTCAAGATATTT.

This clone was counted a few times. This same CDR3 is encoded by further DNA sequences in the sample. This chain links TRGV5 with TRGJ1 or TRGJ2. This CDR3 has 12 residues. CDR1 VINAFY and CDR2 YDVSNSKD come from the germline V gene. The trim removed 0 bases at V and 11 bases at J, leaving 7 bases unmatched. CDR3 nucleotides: TGTGCCACCTGGGACAGGCTTTCGGAGAAACTCTTT. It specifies CATWDRLSEKLF.

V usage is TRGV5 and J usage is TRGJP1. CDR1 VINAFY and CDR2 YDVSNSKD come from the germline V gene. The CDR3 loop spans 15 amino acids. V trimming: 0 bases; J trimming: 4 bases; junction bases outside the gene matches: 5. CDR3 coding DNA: TGTGCCACCTGGGACAGGCACGACACTGGTTGGTTCAAGATATTT. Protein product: CATWDRHDTGWFKIF.

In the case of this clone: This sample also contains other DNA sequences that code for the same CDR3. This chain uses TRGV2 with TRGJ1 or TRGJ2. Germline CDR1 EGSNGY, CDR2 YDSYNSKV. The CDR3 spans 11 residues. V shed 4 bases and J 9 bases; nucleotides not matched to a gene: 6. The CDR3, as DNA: TGTGCCACCTGGGATGGCCGTAAGAAACTCTTT. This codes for CATWDGRKKLF.

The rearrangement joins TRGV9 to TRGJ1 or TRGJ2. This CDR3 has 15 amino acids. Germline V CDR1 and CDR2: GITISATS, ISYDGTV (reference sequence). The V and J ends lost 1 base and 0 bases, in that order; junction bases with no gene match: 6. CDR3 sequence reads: CALWEVPWNYYKKLF. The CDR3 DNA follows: TGTGCCTTGTGGGAGGTCCCCTGGAATTATTATAAGAAACTCTTT.

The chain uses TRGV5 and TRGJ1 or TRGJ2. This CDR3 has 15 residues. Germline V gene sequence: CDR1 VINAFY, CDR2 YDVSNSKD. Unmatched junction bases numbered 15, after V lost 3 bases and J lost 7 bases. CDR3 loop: CATWDWPSRGYKKLF. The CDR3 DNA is TGTGCCACCTGGGACTGGCCTTCGAGGGGGTATAAGAAACTCTTT.

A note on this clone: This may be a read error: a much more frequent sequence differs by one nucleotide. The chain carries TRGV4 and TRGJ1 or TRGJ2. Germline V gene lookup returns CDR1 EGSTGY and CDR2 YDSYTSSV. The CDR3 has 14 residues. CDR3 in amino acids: CATWDGLNYYKILF. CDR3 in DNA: TGTGCCACCTGGGATGGGCTGAATTATTATAAGATACTCTTT.

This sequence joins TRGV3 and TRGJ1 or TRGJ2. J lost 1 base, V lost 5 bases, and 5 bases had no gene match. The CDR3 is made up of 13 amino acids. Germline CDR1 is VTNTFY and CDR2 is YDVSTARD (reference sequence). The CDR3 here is CATWGANYYKKLF. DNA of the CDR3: TGTGCCACCTGGGGGGCTAATTATTATAAGAAACTCTTT.

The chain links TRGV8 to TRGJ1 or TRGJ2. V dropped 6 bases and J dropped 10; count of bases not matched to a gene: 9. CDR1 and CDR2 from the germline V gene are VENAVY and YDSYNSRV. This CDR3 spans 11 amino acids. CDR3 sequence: CATWSPFKKLF. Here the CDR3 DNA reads TGTGCCACCTGGTCGCCTTTCAAGAAACTCTTT.

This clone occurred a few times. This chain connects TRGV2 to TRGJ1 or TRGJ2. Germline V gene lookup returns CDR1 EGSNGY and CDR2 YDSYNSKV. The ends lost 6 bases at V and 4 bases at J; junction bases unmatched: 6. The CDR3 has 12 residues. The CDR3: CATWTKYYKKLF. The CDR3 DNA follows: TGTGCCACCTGGACCAAATATTATAAGAAACTCTTT.

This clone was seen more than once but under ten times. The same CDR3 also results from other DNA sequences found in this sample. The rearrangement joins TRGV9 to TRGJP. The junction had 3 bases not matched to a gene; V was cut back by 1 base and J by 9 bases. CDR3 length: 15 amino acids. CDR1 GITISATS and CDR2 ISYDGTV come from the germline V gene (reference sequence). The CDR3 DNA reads TGTGCCTTGTGGGAGGTCCGGTTGGGCAAAAAAATCAAGGTATTT. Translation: CALWEVRLGKKIKVF.